The 12 T cell receptor beta chains reported below all come from one sample, sequenced in a study of monozygotic twins with inflammatory bowel disease (dated by TCRdb to between 2018 and 2021). Receptor amplification or capture employed 5' RACE. Sequencing used an Illumina HiSeq 2500. The reads, reprocessed by TCRdb, yield one row per CDR3 protein sequence and no DNA. The table of this sample itemizes roughly 160,000 distinct CDR3 sequences. The ten largest make up approximately 7% of the sample. Sequenced sample: blood. The source is a human donor with ulcerative colitis or Crohn's disease, or a healthy co-twin of an affected twin (not recorded which).

The V and J genes are TRBV20-1 and TRBJ2-3; checking the TCRdb D call of TRBD1 is not possible without DNA. CDR3 length equals 15 residues. Germline V gene lookup returns CDR1 DFQATT and CDR2 SNEGSKA (reference sequence). CDR3 sequence: CSARDARVQADTQYF.

The gene calls are TRBV5-4 and TRBJ1-5. The CDR3 has 13 amino acids. Germline loops: CDR1 SGHNT, CDR2 YYREEE (reference sequence). The CDR3 is CATGVGGNQPQHF.

This chain connects TRBV5-5 to TRBJ1-2; TCRdb's D call of TRBD1 is untestable without DNA. From germline, CDR1 is SGHKS and CDR2 YYEKEE (reference sequence). The CDR3 is made up of 15 amino acids. CDR3 region: CASSHGQGAYYGYTF.

The CDR3 is CAWTGTNYNEQFF. The chain combines TRBV30 with TRBJ2-1; the D gene TCRdb calls, TRBD1, cannot be checked with no DNA. CDR1 is GTSNPN, CDR2 SVGIG, per germline (reference sequence). The CDR3 spans 13 residues.

The rearrangement joins TRBV28 to TRBJ2-2. This CDR3 contains 14 residues. CDR1 and CDR2 from the germline V gene are MDHEN and SYDVKM. CDR3 amino acids: CASSIKGISGELFF.

The gene calls are TRBV12-3 or TRBV12-4 and TRBJ1-2. CDR3 size: 14 residues. CDR3 in amino acids: CAPPRWRAGCGYTF.

V usage is TRBV7-2 and J usage is TRBJ2-3; TCRdb outputs TRBD2, but without DNA this stays unchecked. CDR1 and CDR2 (germline): SGHTA, FQGNSA. The CDR3 totals 14 residues. The CDR3 region is CASRRDWSTDTQYF.

This chain links TRBV7-2 with TRBJ2-5; TCRdb names TRBD2, which stays unverified in the absence of DNA. This CDR3 is built from 16 residues. Germline-derived CDR1 and CDR2 are SGHTA and FQGNSA. CDR3 amino acids: CASSLAAGGPGETQYF.

The chain joins TRBV3-1 to TRBJ2-1; TCRdb reports TRBD2, a call that lacks DNA to check it against. Germline assignment: CDR1 LGHDT and CDR2 YNNKEL (reference sequence). The CDR3 covers 15 residues. CDR3 loop: CASSQTRYSYNEQFF.

J is TRBJ1-4 and V is TRBV5-1. CDR1 and CDR2 (germline): SGHRS, YFSETQ. This CDR3 spans 16 amino acids. CDR3 amino acids: CASSLGKTVDNEELFF.

The chain carries TRBV27 and TRBJ2-3; TCRdb calls TRBD1, which cannot be checked without DNA. The CDR3 is 15 residues long. CDR1 and CDR2 (germline): MNHEY, SMNVEV (reference sequence). The CDR3 loop is CASNTGQYSTDTQYF.

The rearrangement uses TRBV11-2 and TRBJ2-4; TCRdb gives TRBD1 as the D gene, but with no DNA this cannot be confirmed. CDR1 and CDR2 from the germline V gene are SGHAT and FQNNGV. There are 14 residues in the CDR3. CDR3 loop: CASSSSGGLNIQYF.